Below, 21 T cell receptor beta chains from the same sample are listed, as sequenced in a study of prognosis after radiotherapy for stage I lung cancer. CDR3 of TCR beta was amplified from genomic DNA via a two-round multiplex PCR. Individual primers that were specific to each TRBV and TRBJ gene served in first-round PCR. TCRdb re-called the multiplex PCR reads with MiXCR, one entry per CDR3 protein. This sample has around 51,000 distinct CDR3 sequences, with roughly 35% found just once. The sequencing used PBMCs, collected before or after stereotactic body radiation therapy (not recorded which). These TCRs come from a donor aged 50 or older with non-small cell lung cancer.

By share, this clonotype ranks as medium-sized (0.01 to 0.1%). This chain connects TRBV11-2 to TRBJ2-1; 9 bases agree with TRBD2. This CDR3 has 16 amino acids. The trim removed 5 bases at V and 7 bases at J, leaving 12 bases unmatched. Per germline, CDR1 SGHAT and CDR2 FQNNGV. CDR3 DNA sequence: TGTGCCAGCAGCATTAGCGGGAGCGTCGGGGTAAATGAGCAGTTCTTC. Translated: CASSISGSVGVNEQFF.

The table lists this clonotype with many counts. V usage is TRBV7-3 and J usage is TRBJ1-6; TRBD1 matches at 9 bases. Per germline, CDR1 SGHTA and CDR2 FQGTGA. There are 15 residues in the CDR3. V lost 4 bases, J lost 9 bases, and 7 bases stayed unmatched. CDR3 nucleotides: TGTGCCAGCAGCTACCGGGGACAGGGAGGTTCACCCCTCCACTTT. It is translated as CASSYRGQGGSPLHF.

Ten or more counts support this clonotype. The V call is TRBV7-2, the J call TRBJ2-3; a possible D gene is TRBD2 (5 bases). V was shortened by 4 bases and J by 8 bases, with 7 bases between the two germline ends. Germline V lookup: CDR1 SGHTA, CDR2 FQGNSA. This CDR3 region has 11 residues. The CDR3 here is CASSSGVTQYF. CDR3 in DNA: TGTGCCAGCAGCTCCGGGGTTACGCAGTATTTT.

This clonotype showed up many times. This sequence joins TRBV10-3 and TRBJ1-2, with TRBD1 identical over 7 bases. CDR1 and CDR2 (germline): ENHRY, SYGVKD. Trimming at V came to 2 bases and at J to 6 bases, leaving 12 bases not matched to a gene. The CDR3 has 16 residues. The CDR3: CAISETSATGSNGYTF. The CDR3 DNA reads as TGTGCCATCAGTGAGACGTCCGCGACAGGGTCTAATGGCTACACCTTC.

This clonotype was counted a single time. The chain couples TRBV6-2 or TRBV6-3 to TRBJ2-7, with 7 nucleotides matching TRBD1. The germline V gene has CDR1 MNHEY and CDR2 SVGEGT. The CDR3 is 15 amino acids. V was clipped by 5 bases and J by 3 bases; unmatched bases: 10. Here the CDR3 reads CASSTGQASLYEQYF. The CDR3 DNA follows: TGTGCCAGCAGTACCGGACAGGCTAGCCTCTACGAGCAGTACTTC.

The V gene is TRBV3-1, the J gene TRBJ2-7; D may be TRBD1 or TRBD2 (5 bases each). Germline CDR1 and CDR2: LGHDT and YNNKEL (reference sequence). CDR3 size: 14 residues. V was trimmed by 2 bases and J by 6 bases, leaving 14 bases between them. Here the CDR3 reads CASSQRDGLAEQYF. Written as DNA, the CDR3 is TGTGCCAGCAGCCAAAGGGACGGGCTCGCCGAGCAGTACTTC.

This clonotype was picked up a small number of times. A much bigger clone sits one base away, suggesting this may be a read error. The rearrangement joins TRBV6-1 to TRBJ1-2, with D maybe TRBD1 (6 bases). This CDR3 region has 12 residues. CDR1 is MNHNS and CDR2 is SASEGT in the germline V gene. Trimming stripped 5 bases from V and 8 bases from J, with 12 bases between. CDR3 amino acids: CASSRQVWGYTF. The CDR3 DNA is TGTGCCAGCAGTCGACAGGTATGGGGCTACACCTTC.

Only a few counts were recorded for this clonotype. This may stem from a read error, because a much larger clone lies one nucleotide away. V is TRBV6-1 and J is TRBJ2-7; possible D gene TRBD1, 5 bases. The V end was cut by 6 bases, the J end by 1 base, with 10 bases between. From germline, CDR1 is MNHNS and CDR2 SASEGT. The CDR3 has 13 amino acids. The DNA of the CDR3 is TGTGCCAGCAGAGGGGTGATATCCTACGAGCAGTACTTC. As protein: CASRGVISYEQYF.

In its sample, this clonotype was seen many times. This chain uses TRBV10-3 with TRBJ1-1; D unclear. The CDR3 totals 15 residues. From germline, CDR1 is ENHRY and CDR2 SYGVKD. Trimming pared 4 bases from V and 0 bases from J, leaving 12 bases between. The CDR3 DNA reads TGTGCCATCAGTGGAGTAAGGAACATGAACACTGAAGCTTTCTTT. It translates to CAISGVRNMNTEAFF.

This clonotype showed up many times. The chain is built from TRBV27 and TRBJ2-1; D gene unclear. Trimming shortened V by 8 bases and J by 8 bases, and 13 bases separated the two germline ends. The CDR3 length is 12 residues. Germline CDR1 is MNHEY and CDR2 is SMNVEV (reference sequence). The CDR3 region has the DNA TGTGCCAGCGGGTGGGAAGGTGATGAGCAGTTCTTC. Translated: CASGWEGDEQFF.

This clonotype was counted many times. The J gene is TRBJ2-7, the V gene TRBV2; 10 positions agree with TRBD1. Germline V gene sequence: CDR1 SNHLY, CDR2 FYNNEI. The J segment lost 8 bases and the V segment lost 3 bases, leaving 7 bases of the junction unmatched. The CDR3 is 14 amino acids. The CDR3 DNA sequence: TGTGCCAGCAGTGACCGGACAGGGGGGAGCAAGCAGTACTTC. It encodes CASSDRTGGSKQYF.

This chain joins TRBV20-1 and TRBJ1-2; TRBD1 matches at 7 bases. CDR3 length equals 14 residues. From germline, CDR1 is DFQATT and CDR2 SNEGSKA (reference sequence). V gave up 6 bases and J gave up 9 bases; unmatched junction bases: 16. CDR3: CSASIEEGAGCYTF. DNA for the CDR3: TGCAGTGCCTCAATAGAAGAGGGGGCAGGATGCTACACCTTC.

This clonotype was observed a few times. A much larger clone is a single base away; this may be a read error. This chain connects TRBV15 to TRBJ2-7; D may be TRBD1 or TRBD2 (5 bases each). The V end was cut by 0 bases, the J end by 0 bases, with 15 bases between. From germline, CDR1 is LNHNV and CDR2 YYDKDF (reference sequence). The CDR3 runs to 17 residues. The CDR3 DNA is TGTGCCACCAGCAGAGATGGGGGTTCGGTAAGCTCCTACGAGCAGTACTTC. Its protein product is CATSRDGGSVSSYEQYF.

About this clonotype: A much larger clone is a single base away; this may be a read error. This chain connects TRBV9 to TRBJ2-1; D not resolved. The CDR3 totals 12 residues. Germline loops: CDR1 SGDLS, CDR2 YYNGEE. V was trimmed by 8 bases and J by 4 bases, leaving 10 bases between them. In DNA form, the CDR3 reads TGTGCCAGAAGCCCCCAGTACAATGAGCAGTTCTTC. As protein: CARSPQYNEQFF.

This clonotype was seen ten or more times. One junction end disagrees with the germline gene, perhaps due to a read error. In DNA, the CDR3 is TGTGCCAGTAGCCAAGATTATTACACAGATACGCAGTATTTT. Protein product: CASSQDYYTDTQYF. V usage is TRBV3-1 and J usage is TRBJ2-3; D unresolved. The CDR3 contains 14 residues. Looked up from germline, CDR1 is LGHDT and CDR2 is YNNKEL (reference sequence).

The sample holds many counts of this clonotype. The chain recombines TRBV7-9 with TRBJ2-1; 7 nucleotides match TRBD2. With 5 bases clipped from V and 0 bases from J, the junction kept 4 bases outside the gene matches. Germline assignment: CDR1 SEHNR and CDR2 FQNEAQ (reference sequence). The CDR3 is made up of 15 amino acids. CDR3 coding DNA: TGTGCCAGCAGCCCCGGGAGGAGCTCCTACAATGAGCAGTTCTTC. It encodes CASSPGRSSYNEQFF.

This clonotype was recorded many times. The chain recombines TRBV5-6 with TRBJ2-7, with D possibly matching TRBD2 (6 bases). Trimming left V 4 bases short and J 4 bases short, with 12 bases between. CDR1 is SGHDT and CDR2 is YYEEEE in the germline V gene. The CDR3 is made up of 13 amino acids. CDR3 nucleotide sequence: TGTGCCAGCAGCGCATTCGGGGGATACGAGCAGTACTTC. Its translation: CASSAFGGYEQYF.

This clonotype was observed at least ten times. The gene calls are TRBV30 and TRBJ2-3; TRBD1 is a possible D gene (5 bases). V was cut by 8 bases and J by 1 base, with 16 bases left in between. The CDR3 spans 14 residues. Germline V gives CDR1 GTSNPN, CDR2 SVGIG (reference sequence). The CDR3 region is CANSDSSRTDTQYF. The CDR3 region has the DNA TGTGCCAATTCCGACAGTTCCCGCACAGATACGCAGTATTTT.

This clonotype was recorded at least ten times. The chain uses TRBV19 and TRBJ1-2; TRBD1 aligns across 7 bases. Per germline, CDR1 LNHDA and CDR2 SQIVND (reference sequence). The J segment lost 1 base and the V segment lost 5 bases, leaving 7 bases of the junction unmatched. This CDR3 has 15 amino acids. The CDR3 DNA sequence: TGTGCCAGTAGTCTTGGGACAGACCTTAACTATGGCTACACCTTC. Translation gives CASSLGTDLNYGYTF.

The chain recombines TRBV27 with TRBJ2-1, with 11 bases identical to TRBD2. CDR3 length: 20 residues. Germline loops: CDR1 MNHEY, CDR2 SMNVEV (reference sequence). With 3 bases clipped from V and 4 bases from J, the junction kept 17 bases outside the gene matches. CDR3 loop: CASSFLLTSGRLGAYNEQFF. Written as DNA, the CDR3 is TGTGCCAGCAGTTTCCTCCTTACTAGCGGGAGATTAGGGGCTTACAATGAGCAGTTCTTC.

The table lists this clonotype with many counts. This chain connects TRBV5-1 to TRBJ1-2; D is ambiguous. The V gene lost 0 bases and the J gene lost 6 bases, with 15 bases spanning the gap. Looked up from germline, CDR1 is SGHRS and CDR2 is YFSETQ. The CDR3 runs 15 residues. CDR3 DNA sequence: TGCGCCAGCAGCTTGGGCCAGAATTTTTGGGATGGCTACACCTTC. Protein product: CASSLGQNFWDGYTF.